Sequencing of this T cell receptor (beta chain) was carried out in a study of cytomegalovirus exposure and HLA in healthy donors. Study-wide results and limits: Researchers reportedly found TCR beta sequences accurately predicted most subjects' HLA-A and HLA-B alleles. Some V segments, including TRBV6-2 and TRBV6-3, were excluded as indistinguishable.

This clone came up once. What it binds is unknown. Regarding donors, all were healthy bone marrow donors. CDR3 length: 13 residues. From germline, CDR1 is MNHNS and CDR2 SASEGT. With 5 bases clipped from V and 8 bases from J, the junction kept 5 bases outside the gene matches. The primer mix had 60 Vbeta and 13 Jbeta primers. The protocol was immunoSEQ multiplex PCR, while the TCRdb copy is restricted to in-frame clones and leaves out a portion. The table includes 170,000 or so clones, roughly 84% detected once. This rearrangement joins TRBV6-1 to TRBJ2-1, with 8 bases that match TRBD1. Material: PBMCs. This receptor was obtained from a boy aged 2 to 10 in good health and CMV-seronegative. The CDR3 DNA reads TGTGCCAGCAGTCACAGGGGGGAAGATGAGCAGTTCTTC. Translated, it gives CASSHRGEDEQFF.